One and the same sample provided the 17 T cell receptor beta chains below, sequenced in a study of lymphopenia after photon versus proton radiotherapy. The protocol was immunoSEQ multiplex PCR, while the TCRdb copy is restricted to in-frame clones and leaves out a portion. The sample lists roughly 40,000 clones, roughly 84% occurring once. Sequenced here: peripheral blood, sampled from a patient treated with proton-based radiotherapy. The receptors shown here come from a woman in her 70s with pancreatic cancer. Some clones in this sample may be carry-over from other donors' samples.

The chain combines TRBV19 with TRBJ2-1, with TRBD2 matching over 8 bases. V dropped 6 bases and J dropped 3; count of bases not matched to a gene: 7. In germline, CDR1 is LNHDA, CDR2 SQIVND (reference sequence). The CDR3 loop spans 15 amino acids. CDR3 coding DNA: TGTGCCAGTAGGGCCACGGCGGGAGGCTACAATGAGCAGTTCTTC. It encodes CASRATAGGYNEQFF. The variable domain in full, with the rest retrieved from reference TRBV19 and TRBJ2-1, is DGGITQSPKYLFRKEGQNVTLSCEQNLNHDAMYWYRQDPGQGLRLIYYSQIVNDFQKGDIAEGYSVSREKKESFPLTVTSAQKNPTAFYLCASRATAGGYNEQFFGPGTRLTVL.

This chain joins TRBV19 and TRBJ2-3; D unclear. This CDR3 has 13 amino acids. V was shortened by 10 bases and J by 0 bases, with 11 bases between the two germline ends. Germline V lookup: CDR1 LNHDA, CDR2 SQIVND (reference sequence). In nucleotides, the CDR3 is TGTGCCACTACCTTGGACAGCACAGATACGCAGTATTTT. Protein: CATTLDSTDTQYF.

The chain uses TRBV6-5 and TRBJ2-7; D perhaps matches TRBD2 (5 bases). The CDR3 sequence is 15 residues long. From germline, CDR1 is MNHEY and CDR2 SVGAGI. The V and J ends lost 3 bases and 1 base respectively, with 13 bases between them. DNA for the CDR3: TGTGCCAGCAGTTATGGCCGGGATTCGTCCTACGAGCAGTACTTC. Its translation is CASSYGRDSSYEQYF.

The chain uses TRBV5-4 and TRBJ2-5; no reliable D call. CDR3 size: 12 residues. The V gene's germline CDR1 is SGHNT and CDR2 YYREEE (reference sequence). V was cut by 6 bases and J by 1 base, with 7 bases left in between. The CDR3: CASIGPQETQYF. The CDR3 DNA sequence: TGTGCCAGCATAGGTCCCCAAGAGACCCAGTACTTC.

The chain is built from TRBV6-1 and TRBJ2-2; D gene unclear. The CDR3 loop spans 17 amino acids. Deletions cut 2 bases from V and 4 bases from J, with 17 bases between. Germline V lookup: CDR1 MNHNS, CDR2 SASEGT. In DNA, the CDR3 is TGTGCCAGCAGTGAAAATTACGCGTATGTCGGCACCGGGGAGCTGTTTTTT. Protein: CASSENYAYVGTGELFF.

The chain recombines TRBV28 with TRBJ2-7; D is unclear. Germline loops: CDR1 MDHEN, CDR2 SYDVKM. The CDR3 runs to 15 residues. V lost 5 bases and J lost 2, with 16 bases in between. The CDR3 spells CASSEQAAYTYEQYF. The DNA for the CDR3 is TGTGCCAGCAGTGAGCAGGCAGCCTATACCTACGAGCAGTACTTC.

The chain carries TRBV4-3 and TRBJ1-4; perhaps TRBD1 as D (5 bases). The CDR3 sequence is 15 residues long. Deletions cut 6 bases from V and 7 bases from J, with 18 bases between. Looked up from germline, CDR1 is LGHNA and CDR2 is YSLEER. The CDR3 DNA follows: TGCGCCAGCAGACGCAGCGCGAGGGGAGGTGAAAAACTGTTTTTT. It codes for CASRRSARGGEKLFF.

The chain is built from TRBV2 and TRBJ1-1, with TRBD1 as a possible D gene (6 bases). CDR3 length: 14 residues. The germline V and J ends were trimmed by 3 bases and 1 base, with 9 bases remaining between them. CDR1 is SNHLY, CDR2 FYNNEI, per germline. The CDR3 DNA is TGTGCCAGCAGTGAGGGGGCTCGGAACACTGAAGCTTTCTTT. Translating it yields CASSEGARNTEAFF.

This sequence joins TRBV2 and TRBJ2-1, with 14 bases identical to TRBD2. Germline-derived CDR1 and CDR2 are SNHLY and FYNNEI. CDR3 length: 15 amino acids. With V trimmed by 9 bases and J by 2 bases, 3 bases remained unmatched. The CDR3 loop is CARGLAGAPYNEQFF. The CDR3 coding sequence is TGTGCCAGGGGACTAGCGGGAGCCCCCTACAATGAGCAGTTCTTC.

The chain couples TRBV6-5 to TRBJ2-7; 7 bases line up with TRBD1. The J segment lost 2 bases and the V segment lost 2 bases, leaving 9 bases of the junction unmatched. The CDR3 runs 16 residues. Per germline, CDR1 MNHEY and CDR2 SVGAGI. The CDR3 loop reads CASSYTPTGYTYEQYF. In nucleotides, the CDR3 is TGTGCCAGCAGTTACACCCCGACAGGGTACACCTACGAGCAGTACTTC.

V gene TRBV19 combines with J gene TRBJ2-1; 7 bases match TRBD1. Trimming at V came to 2 bases and at J to 9 bases, leaving 10 bases not matched to a gene. From germline, CDR1 is LNHDA and CDR2 SQIVND (reference sequence). CDR3 length equals 15 residues. The CDR3 reads CASSITGTEGAEQFF. DNA of the CDR3: TGTGCCAGTAGTATAACCGGGACAGAGGGGGCTGAGCAGTTCTTC.

The DNA of the CDR3 is TGTGCCGTGGGGACAGGGGGCGATAGGAGCTACACCTTC. It codes for CAVGTGGDRSYTF. This sequence joins TRBV28 and TRBJ1-2, with 12 bases that match TRBD1. V was pared by 11 bases and J by 9 bases, with 10 bases of the junction left unmatched. Germline lookup yields CDR1 MDHEN and CDR2 SYDVKM. CDR3 length: 13 amino acids.

The chain recombines TRBV7-3 with TRBJ2-2; D gene uncertain. Germline V gene data show CDR1 as SGHTA and CDR2 as FQGTGA. Trimming removed 1 base at V and 0 bases at J, with 6 bases between. The CDR3 totals 15 residues. CDR3: CASSLRPTNTGELFF. The CDR3 bases are TGTGCCAGCAGCTTAAGGCCTACGAACACCGGGGAGCTGTTTTTT.

The chain is built from TRBV15 and TRBJ1-2, with D unresolved. This CDR3 region has 11 residues. V lost 0 bases to trimming and J lost 6 bases, with 2 bases between them. CDR1 LNHNV and CDR2 YYDKDF come from the germline V gene (reference sequence). The CDR3 sequence: CATSREDGYTF. CDR3 nucleotides: TGTGCCACCAGCAGAGAGGATGGCTACACCTTC.

This clone has a single count. The chain uses TRBV14 and TRBJ2-2; no firm D call. CDR1 is SGHDN and CDR2 is FVKESK in the germline V gene. V lost 4 bases, J lost 9 bases, and 12 bases lay in between. The CDR3 extends over 13 amino acids. CDR3 sequence reads: CASSPSANRELFF. CDR3 sequence (DNA): TGTGCCAGCAGCCCCTCAGCAAACAGGGAGCTGTTTTTT.

V and J are TRBV5-5 and TRBJ2-1; maybe TRBD2 (5 bases). Germline V gives CDR1 SGHKS, CDR2 YYEKEE (reference sequence). The CDR3 loop spans 15 amino acids. Trimming stripped 0 bases from V and 4 bases from J, with 11 bases between. For the CDR3, the DNA is TGTGCCAGCAGCTTGGGCGGTAGCGCTTACAATGAGCAGTTCTTC. Translating it yields CASSLGGSAYNEQFF.

V and J are TRBV11-3 and TRBJ2-5; D is unresolved. The J call may be incorrect, as the DNA end agrees better with TRBJ2-7. The CDR3 sequence is 16 residues long. Germline V CDR1 and CDR2: SGHNT, YENEEA. CDR3 region: CASSLRGSASSYEQYF. CDR3 nucleotides: TGTGCCAGCAGCTTAAGAGGAAGCGCGAGCTCCTACGAGCAGTACTTC.